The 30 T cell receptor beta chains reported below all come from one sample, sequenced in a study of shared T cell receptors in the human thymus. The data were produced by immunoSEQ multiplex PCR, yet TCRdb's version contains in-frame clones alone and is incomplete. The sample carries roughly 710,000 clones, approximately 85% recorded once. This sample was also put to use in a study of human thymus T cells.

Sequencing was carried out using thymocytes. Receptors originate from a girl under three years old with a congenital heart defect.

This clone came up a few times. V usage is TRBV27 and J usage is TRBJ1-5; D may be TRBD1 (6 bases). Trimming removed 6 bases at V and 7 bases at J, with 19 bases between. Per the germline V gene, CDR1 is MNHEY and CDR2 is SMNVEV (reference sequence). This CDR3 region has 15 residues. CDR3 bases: TGTGCCAGCAGCAGCCGGGTCCAAAGGGGGCAGCCCCAGCATTTT. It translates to CASSSRVQRGQPQHF.

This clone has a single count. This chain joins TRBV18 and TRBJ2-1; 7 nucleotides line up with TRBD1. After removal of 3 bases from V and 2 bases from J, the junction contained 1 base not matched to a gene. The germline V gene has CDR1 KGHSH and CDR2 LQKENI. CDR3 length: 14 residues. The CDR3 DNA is TGTGCCAGCTCACCGGGACAGCCCTACAATGAGCAGTTCTTC. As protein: CASSPGQPYNEQFF.

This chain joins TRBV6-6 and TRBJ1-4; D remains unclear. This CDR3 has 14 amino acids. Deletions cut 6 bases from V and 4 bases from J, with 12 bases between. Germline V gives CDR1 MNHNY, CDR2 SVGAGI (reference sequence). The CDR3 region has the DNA TGTGCCAGCAGCTCATACGGGTTTAATGAAAAACTGTTTTTT. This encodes CASSSYGFNEKLFF.

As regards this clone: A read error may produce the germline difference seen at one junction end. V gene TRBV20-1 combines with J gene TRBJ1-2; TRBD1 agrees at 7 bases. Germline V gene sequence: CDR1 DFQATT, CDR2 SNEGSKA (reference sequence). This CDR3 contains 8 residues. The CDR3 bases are TGCAGTGCTAGTGGACAGGCCTTC. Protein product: CSASGQAF.

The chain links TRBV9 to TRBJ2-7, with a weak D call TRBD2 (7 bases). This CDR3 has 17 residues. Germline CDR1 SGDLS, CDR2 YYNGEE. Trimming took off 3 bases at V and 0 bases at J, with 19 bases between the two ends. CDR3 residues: CASSEGGAGETSYEQYF. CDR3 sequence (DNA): TGTGCCAGCAGCGAAGGGGGGGCGGGGGAGACCTCCTACGAGCAGTACTTC.

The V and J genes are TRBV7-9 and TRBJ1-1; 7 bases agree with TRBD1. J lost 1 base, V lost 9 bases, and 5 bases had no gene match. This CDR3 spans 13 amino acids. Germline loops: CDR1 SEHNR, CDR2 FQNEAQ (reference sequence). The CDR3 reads CASLEGANTEAFF. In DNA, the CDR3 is TGTGCCAGTTTGGAGGGGGCGAACACTGAAGCTTTCTTT.

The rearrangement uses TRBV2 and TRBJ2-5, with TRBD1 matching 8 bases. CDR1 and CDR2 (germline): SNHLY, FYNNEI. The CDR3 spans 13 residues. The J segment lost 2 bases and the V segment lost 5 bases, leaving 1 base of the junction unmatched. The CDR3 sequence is CASSRDRQETQYF. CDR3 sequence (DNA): TGTGCCAGCAGTAGGGACAGGCAAGAGACCCAGTACTTC. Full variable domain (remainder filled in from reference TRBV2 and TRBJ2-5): EPEVTQTPSHQVTQMGQEVILRCVPISNHLYFYWYRQILGQKVEFLVSFYNNEISEKSEIFDDQFSVERPDGSNFTLKIRSTKLEDSAMYFCASSRDRQETQYFGPGTRLLVL.

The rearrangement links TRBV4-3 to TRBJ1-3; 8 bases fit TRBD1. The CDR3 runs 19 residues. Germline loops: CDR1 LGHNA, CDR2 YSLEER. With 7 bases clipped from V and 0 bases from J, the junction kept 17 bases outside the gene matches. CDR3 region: CASTTTKGQVGSSGNTIYF. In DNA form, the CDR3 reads TGCGCCAGCACCACTACGAAGGGACAGGTCGGGAGCTCTGGAAACACCATATATTTT.

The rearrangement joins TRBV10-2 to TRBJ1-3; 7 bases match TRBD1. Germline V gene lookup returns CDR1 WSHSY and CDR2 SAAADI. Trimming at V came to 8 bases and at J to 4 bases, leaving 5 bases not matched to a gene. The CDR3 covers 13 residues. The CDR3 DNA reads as TGCGCCAGCCATAGGGGGCCGGGAAACACCATATATTTT. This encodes CASHRGPGNTIYF.

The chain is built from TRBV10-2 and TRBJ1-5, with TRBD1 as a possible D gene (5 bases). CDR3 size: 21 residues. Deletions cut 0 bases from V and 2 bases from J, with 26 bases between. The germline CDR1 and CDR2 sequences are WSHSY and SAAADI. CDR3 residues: CASSESKVPQVPAWRNQPQHF. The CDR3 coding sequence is TGCGCCAGCAGTGAGTCGAAGGTCCCACAGGTCCCCGCTTGGCGCAATCAGCCCCAGCATTTT.

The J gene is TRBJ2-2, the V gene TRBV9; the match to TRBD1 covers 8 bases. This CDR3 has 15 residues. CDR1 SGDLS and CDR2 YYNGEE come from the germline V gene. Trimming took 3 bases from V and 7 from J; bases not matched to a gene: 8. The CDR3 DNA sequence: TGTGCCAGCAGCGCCGGAGGACAGGGTATCGGGGAGCTGTTTTTT. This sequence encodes CASSAGGQGIGELFF.

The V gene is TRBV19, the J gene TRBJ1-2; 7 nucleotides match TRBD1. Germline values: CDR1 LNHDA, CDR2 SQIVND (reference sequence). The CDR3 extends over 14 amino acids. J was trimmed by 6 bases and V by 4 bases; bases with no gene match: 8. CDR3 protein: CASSRLTGVDGYTF. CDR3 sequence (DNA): TGTGCCAGTAGTAGGCTAACAGGGGTGGATGGCTACACCTTC.

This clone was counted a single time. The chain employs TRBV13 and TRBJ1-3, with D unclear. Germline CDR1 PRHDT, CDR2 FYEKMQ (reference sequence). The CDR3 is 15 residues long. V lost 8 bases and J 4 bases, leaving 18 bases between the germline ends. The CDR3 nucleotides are TGTGCCAGCCGAAAAACTCTGAAGTGGGGAAACACCATATATTTT. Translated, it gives CASRKTLKWGNTIYF.

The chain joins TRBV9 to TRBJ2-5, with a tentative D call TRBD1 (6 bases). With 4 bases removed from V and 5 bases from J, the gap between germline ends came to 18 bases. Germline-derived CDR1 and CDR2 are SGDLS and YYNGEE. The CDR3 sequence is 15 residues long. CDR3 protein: CASSHGQGKEETQYF. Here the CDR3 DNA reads TGTGCCAGCAGCCACGGGCAGGGGAAGGAGGAGACCCAGTACTTC. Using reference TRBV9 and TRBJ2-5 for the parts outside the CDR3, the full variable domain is DSGVTQTPKHLITATGQRVTLRCSPRSGDLSVYWYQQSLDQGLQFLIQYYNGEERAKGNILERFSAQQFPDLHSELNLSSLELGDSALYFCASSHGQGKEETQYFGPGTRLLVL.

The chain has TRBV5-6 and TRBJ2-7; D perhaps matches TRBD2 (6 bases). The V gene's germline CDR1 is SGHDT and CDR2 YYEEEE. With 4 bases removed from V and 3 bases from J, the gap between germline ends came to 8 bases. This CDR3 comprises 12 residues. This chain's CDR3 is CASSAGGYEQYF. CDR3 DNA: TGTGCCAGCAGCGCCGGGGGCTACGAGCAGTACTTC.

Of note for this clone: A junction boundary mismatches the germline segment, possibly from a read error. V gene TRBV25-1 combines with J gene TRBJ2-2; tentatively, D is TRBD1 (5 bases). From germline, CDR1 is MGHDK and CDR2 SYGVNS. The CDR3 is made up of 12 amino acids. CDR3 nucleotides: TGTGCCAGCAGCGAAACGGGTGGGGCGCTGTTTTTT. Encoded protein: CASSETGGALFF.

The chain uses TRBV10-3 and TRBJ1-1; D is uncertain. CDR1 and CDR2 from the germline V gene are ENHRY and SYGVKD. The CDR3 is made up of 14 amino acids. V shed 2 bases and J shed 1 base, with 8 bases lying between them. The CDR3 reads CAISELYRNTEAFF. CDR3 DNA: TGTGCCATCAGTGAGCTTTACAGGAACACTGAAGCTTTCTTT.

The CDR3 loop reads CSAALASEQYF. CDR3 sequence (DNA): TGCAGTGCAGCGCTAGCTAGCGAGCAGTACTTC. The chain couples TRBV20-1 to TRBJ2-7; possibly TRBD2 for D (5 bases). V was pared by 6 bases and J by 6 bases, with 12 bases between. This CDR3 contains 11 residues. CDR1 is DFQATT, CDR2 SNEGSKA, per germline (reference sequence).

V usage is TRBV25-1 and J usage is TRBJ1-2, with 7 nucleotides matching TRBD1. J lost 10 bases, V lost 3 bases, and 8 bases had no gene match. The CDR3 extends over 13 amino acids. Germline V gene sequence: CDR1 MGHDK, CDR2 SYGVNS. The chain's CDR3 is CASSDSDRRDYTF. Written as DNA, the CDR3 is TGTGCCAGCAGTGACTCGGACAGGAGAGACTACACCTTC.

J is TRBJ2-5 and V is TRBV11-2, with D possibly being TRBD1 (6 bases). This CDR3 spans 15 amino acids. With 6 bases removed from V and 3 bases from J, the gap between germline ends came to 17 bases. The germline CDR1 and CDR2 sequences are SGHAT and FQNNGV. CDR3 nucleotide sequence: TGTGCCAGCAGGGTAACGGGGCACAGGGAAGAGACCCAGTACTTC. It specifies CASRVTGHREETQYF.

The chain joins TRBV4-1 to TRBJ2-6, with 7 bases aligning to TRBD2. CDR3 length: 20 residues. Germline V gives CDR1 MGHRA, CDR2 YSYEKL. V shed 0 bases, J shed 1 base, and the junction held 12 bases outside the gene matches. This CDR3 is CASSQELWEGTISGANVLTF. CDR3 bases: TGCGCCAGCAGCCAAGAGCTCTGGGAGGGAACTATATCTGGGGCCAACGTCCTGACTTTC.

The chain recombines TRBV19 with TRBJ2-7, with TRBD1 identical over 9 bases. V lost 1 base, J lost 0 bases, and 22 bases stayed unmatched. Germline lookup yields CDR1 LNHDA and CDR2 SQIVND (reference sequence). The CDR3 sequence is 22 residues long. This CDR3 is CASSIGTGTGPLPRPSSYEQYF. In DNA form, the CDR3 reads TGTGCCAGTAGTATAGGGACCGGGACAGGGCCTCTACCCCGCCCCAGCTCCTACGAGCAGTACTTC.

In DNA, the CDR3 is TGTGCCAGCAGCTTAGTTTTTCCGGTTGGCTACACCTTC. Translation gives CASSLVFPVGYTF. The V and J genes are TRBV7-9 and TRBJ1-2; D is ambiguous. The CDR3 consists of 13 residues. Germline CDR1 and CDR2: SEHNR and FQNEAQ (reference sequence). Trimming stripped 1 base from V and 7 bases from J, with 10 bases between.

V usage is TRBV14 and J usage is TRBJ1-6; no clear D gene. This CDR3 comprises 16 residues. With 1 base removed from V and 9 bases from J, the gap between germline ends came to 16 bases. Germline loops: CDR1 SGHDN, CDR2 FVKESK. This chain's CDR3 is CASSQGTEGVRSPLHF. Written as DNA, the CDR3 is TGTGCCAGCAGCCAAGGGACGGAGGGCGTCCGTTCACCCCTCCACTTT.

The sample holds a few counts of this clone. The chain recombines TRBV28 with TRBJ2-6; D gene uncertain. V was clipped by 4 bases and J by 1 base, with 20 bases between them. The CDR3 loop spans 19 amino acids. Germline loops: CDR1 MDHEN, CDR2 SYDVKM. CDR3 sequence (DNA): TGTGCCAGCAGTTCCCCCCCCGGAGTCAACCGATCTGGGGCCAACGTCCTGACTTTC. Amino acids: CASSSPPGVNRSGANVLTF.

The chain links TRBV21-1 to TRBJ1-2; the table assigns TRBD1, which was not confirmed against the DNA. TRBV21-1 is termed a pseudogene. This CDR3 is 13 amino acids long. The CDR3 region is CASSPTGGDGYTF. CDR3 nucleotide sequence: TGTGCCAGCAGCCCGACAGGGGGCGATGGCTACACCTTC.

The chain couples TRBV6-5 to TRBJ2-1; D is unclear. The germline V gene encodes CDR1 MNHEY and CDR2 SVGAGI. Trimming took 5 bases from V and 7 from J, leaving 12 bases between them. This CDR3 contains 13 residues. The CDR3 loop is CASSGIDGNEQFF. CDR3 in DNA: TGTGCCAGCAGTGGAATAGACGGGAATGAGCAGTTCTTC.

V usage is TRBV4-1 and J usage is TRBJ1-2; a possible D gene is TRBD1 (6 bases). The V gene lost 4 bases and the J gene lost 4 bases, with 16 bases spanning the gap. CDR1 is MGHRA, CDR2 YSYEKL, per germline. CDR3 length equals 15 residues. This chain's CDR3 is CASSPKGGVGYGYTF. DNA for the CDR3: TGCGCCAGCAGCCCAAAGGGGGGGGTAGGCTATGGCTACACCTTC.

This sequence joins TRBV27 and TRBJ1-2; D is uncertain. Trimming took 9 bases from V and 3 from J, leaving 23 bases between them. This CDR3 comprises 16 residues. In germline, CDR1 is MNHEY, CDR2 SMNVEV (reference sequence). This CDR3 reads CASNPVADVGDYGYTF. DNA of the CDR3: TGTGCCAGTAACCCTGTGGCGGATGTCGGTGACTATGGCTACACCTTC.

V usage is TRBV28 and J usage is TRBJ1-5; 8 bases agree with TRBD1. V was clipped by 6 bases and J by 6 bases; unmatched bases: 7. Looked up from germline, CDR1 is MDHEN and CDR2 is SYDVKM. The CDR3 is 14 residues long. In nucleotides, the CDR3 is TGTGCCAGCAGACCCGACAGGGGAGGTCAGCCCCAGCATTTT. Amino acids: CASRPDRGGQPQHF. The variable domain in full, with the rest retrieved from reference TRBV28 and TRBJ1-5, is DVKVTQSSRYLVKRTGEKVFLECVQDMDHENMFWYRQDPGLGLRLIYFSYDVKMKEKGDIPEGYSVSREKKERFSLILESASTNQTSMYLCASRPDRGGQPQHFGDGTRLSIL.